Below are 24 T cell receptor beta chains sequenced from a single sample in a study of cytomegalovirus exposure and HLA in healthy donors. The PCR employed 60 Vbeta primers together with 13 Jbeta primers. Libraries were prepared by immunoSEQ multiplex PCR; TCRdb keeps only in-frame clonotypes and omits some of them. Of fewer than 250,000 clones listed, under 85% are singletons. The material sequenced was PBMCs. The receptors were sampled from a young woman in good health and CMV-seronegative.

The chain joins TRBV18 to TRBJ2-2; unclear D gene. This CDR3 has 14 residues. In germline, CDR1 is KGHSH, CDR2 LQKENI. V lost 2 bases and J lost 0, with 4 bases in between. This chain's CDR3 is CASSPVTNTGELFF. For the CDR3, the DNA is TGTGCCAGCTCACCAGTTACGAACACCGGGGAGCTGTTTTTT.

The CDR3 spells CASSLWLGASSYEQYF. Written as DNA, the CDR3 is TGTGCCAGCAGTTTATGGCTAGGAGCGAGCTCCTACGAGCAGTACTTC. The chain uses TRBV27 and TRBJ2-7; D not certain. With 1 base removed from V and 0 bases from J, the gap between germline ends came to 13 bases. The CDR3 extends over 16 amino acids. The germline V gene has CDR1 MNHEY and CDR2 SMNVEV (reference sequence).

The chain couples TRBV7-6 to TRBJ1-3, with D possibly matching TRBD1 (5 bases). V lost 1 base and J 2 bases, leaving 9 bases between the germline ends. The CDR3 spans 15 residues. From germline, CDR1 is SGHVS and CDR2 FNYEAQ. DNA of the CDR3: TGTGCCAGCAGCTTAGGGGGCCTGACTGGAAACACCATATATTTT. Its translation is CASSLGGLTGNTIYF.

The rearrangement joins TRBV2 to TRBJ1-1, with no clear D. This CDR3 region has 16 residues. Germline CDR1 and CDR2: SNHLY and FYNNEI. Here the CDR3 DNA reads TGTGCTACCTCGGCCGGCGGACTCTCCATGAACACTGAAGCTTTCTTT. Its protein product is CATSAGGLSMNTEAFF.

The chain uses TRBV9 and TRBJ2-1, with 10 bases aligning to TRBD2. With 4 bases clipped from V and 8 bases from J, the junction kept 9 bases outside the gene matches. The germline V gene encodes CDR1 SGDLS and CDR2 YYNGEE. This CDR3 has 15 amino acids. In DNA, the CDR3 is TGTGCCAGCAGCACGAGCGGGGGGGCTCTCGATGAGCAGTTCTTC. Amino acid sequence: CASSTSGGALDEQFF.

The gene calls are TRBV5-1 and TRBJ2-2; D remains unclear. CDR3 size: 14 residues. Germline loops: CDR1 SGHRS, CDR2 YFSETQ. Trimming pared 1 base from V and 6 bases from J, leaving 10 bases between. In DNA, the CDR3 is TGCGCCAGCAGCTTGTCCCAGGTCCCCGGGGAGCTGTTTTTT. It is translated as CASSLSQVPGELFF.

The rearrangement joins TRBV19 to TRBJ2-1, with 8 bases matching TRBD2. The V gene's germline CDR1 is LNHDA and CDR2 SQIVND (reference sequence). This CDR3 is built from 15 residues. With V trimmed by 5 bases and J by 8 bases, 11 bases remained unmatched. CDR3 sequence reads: CASSEVAGRFYEQFF. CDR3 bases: TGTGCCAGTAGTGAGGTAGCGGGGAGGTTCTATGAGCAGTTCTTC.

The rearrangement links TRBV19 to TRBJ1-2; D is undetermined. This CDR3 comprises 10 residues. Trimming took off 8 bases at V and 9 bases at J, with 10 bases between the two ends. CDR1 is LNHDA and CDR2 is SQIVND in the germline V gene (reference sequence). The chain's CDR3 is CASANTSYTF. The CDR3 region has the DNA TGTGCCAGTGCAAACACGAGCTACACCTTC.

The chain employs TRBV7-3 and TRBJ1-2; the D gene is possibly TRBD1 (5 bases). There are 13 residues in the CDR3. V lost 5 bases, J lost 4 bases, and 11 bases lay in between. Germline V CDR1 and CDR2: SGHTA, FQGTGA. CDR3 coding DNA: TGTGCCAGCAGCCTCGACAGCTCCTATGGCTACACCTTC. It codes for CASSLDSSYGYTF.

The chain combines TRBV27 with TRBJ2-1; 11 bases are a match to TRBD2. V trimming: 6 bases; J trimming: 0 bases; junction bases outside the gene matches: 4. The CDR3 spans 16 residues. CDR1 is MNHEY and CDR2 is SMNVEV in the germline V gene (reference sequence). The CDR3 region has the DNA TGTGCCAGCAGGGGGACTAGCGGAGGCTCCTACAATGAGCAGTTCTTC. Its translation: CASRGTSGGSYNEQFF.

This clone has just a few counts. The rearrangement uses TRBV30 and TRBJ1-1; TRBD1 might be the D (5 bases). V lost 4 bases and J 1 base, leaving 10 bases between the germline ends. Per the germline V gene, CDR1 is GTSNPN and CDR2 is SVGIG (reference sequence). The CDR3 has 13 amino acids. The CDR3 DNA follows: TGTGCCTGGAAGAACGGGGGGAACACTGAAGCTTTCTTT. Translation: CAWKNGGNTEAFF.

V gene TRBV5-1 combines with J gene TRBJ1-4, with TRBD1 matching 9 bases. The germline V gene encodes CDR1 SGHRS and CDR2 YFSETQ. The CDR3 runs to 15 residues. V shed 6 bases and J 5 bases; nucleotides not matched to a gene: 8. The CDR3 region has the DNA TGCGCCAGCACACTGACAGGGGGAACAAATGAAAAACTGTTTTTT. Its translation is CASTLTGGTNEKLFF.

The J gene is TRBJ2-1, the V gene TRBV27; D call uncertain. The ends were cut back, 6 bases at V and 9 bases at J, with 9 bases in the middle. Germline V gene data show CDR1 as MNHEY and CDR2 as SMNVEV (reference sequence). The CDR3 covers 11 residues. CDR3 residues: CASSSSGEQFF. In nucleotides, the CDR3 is TGTGCCAGCAGCTCTTCAGGTGAGCAGTTCTTC.

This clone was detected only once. The CDR3 nucleotides are TGTGCCAGCAGCAAGCTAGCTGGGGAGACCCAGTACTTC. It yields the protein CASSKLAGETQYF. The chain links TRBV7-8 to TRBJ2-5, with a possible D match to TRBD2 (5 bases). Germline CDR1 SGHVS, CDR2 FQNEAQ. The CDR3 consists of 13 residues. V dropped 5 bases and J dropped 5 bases, with 12 bases sitting between them.

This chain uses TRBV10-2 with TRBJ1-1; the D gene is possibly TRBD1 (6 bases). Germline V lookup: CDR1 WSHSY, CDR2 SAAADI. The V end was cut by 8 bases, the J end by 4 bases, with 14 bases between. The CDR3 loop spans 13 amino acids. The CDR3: CASRQVLSTEAFF. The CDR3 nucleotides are TGCGCCAGCCGACAGGTCTTGAGCACTGAAGCTTTCTTT.

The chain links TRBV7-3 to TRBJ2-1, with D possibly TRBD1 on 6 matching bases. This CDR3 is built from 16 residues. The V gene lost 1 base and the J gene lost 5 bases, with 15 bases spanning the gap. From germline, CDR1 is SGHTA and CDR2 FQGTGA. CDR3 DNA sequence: TGTGCCAGCAGCTTAATCCCTAACAGGGACCACAATGAGCAGTTCTTC. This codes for CASSLIPNRDHNEQFF.

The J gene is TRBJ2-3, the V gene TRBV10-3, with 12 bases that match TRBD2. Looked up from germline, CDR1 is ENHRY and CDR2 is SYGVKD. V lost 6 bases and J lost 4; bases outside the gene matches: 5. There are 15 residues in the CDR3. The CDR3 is CAISRLAGEADTQYF. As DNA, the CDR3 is TGTGCCATCAGCCGACTAGCGGGAGAAGCAGATACGCAGTATTTT.

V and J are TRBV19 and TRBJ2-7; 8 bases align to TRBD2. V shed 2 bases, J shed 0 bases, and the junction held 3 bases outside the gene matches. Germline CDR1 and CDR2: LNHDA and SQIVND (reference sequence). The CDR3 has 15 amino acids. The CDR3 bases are TGTGCCAGTAGTATATCAGCGGGGGCCTCCTACGAGCAGTACTTC. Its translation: CASSISAGASYEQYF.

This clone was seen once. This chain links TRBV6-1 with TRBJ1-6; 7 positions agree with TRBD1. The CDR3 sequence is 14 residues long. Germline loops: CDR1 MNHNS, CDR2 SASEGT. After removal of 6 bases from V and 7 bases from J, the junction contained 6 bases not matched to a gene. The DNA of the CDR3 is TGTGCCAGCAGAACGGGACAGCACAATTCACCCCTCCACTTT. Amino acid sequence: CASRTGQHNSPLHF.

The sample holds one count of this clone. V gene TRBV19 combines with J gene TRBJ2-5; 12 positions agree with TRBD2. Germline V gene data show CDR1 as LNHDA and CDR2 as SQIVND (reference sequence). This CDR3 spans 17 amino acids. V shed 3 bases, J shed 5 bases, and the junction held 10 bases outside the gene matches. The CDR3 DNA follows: TGTGCCAGTAGTATTTCGACTAGCGGGGGCCAGGAGGAGACCCAGTACTTC. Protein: CASSISTSGGQEETQYF.

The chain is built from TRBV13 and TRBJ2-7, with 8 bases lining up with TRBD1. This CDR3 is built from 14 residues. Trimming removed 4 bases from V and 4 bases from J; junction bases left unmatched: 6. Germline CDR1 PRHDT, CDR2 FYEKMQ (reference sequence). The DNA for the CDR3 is TGTGCCAGCAGCTGGACAGGGCAGCAATACGAGCAGTACTTC. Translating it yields CASSWTGQQYEQYF.

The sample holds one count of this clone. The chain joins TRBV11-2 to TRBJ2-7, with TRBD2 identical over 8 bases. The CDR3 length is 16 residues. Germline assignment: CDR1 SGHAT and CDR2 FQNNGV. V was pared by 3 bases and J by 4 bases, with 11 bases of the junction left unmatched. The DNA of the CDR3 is TGTGCCAGCAGCTTTGTGTCGACTAGCGTCACTTACGAGCAGTACTTC. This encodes CASSFVSTSVTYEQYF.

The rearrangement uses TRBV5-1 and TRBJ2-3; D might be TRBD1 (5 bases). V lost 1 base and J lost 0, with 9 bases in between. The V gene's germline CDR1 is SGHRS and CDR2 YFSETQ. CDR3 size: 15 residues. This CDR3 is CASSLSTASTDTQYF. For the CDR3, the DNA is TGCGCCAGCAGCTTGTCGACAGCTAGCACAGATACGCAGTATTTT.

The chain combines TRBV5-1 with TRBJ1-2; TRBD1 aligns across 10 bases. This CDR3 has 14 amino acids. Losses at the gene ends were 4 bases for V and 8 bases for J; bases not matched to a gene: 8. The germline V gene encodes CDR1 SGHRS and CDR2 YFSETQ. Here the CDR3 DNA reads TGCGCCAGCAGCCCCGGGACAGGGGATGGCGGCTACACCTTC. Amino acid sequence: CASSPGTGDGGYTF.